The present T cell receptor (beta chain) was sequenced within a study of T cell clones after liver transplantation (dated by TCRdb to between 2017 and 2020). Background for the entire study: The samples were obtained from ITN030ST, a randomized trial that attempted immunosuppression withdrawal within 2 years after liver transplantation. Donor-reactive T cell clones were identified by TCRbeta sequencing after a pre-transplant mixed lymphocyte reaction and then tracked in post-transplant blood. Third party-reactive TCRbeta sequences were also identified from pre-transplant MLRs to serve as an antigen-independent comparator for donor-reactive sequences. Three of the eight recipients were HCV-positive; the others were transplanted for non-autoimmune, non-viral indications. No induction therapy was given to the subjects, and standard immunosuppression was administered until randomization at 12-24 months post-transplant. Tolerance was defined as complete withdrawal of immunosuppression for at least one year without a rise in liver enzymes beyond twice the upper limit of normal. The study cohort included 8 liver transplant recipients, of whom 3 were classified as tolerant and 5 as non-tolerant. General findings and caveats noted by the study authors: After accounting for repertoire turnover, donor-reactive detection was significantly reduced in 7 of 8 subjects for CD4 and 8 of 8 for CD8. A significant post-transplant decrease in circulating donor-reactive CD4 TCRbeta sequences was observed in 5 of 8 subjects, irrespective of tolerance or HCV status. Because of small, heterogeneous patient numbers and non-standardized post-transplant time points, the conclusions were only preliminary. Low numbers of available donor cells limited the measurable donor-reactive repertoire in a couple of subjects. Without allograft tissue specimens, donor-reactive T cells may have migrated into the graft rather than being deleted. The decline in donor-reactive sequences exceeded the decline in third party-reactive sequences, suggesting partial antigen-specific deletion that was unrelated to withdrawal success.

Alloreactive TCRbeta sequences were defined by sequencing the proliferating CFSE-low cells from the MLR. CFSE-MLRs used pre-transplant recipient cells stimulated by donor PBMCs, splenocytes or lymph node cells, or third-party PBMCs. Randomization to immunosuppression withdrawal applied to every one of the 8 studied subjects. The Qiagen DNeasy Blood and Tissue Kit was used to isolate genomic DNA. To note about this clone: The antigen it recognizes is unknown. No base quality information exists; no much larger clone differs at one position.

Using immunoSEQ, frozen genomic DNA was subjected to high-throughput TCRbeta CDR3 sequencing, a process that included PCR amplification, mapping, bias correction and internal controls. In the authors' own workflow: Productive rearrangements were kept, and unique TCRbeta sequences were defined by CDR3 nucleotide sequence plus V and J gene. A sequence counted as donor-reactive only if the sequence showed at least 5-fold expansion in CFSE-low cells compared with unstimulated pre-transplant cells and had a frequency of at least 0.01%. Per-subject minimum frequency thresholds, based on the lowest-template unstimulated sample, ensured at least 90% detection power. Jensen-Shannon divergence between the top 1000 TCRbeta sequences post- versus pre-transplant served as the measure of repertoire turnover. Two-sided Fisher's exact tests were used to test for changes in how often donor-reactive sequences were detected. TCRdb's version of the immuneACCESS table is confined to in-frame rearrangements and falls short of the full clone set. An unresolved V gene accounts for under half of the shortfall where checked; the remainder is of unknown origin. The V and J calls and clone size are taken from that table; D and trimming were inferred from the DNA. For this sample the table gives 5,000 to 7,000 clones, of which around 30% were detected only once. In total, the top ten clones hold over 5% of the sample.

From its cysteine to its phenylalanine, the CDR3 spans 14 amino acids. The read is trimmed to its CDR3 DNA, 42 bases read in frame from base 1. The germline V gene supplies CDR1 SGHDT and CDR2 YYEEEE. V is clipped by 4 bases and J by 2 bases, and the sequence between their germline boundaries is 10 bases long. This sequence was found in a human patient who received a liver transplant. After a transplant, the donor of the graft may account for some T cells. The chain employs TRBV5-6 and TRBJ1-5, with a weak D call of TRBD1 (5 bases match). Sequences were obtained from CD4+ T cells from cultured PBMCs. The sequence in DNA is TGTGCCAGCAGCCCCGGGGCAGGCAATCAGCCCCAGCATTTT. The resulting protein is CASSPGAGNQPQHF.